This TCR beta chain was recovered during a study of siplizumab effects on memory and regulatory T cells. This CDR3 is built from 12 residues. Germline V lookup: CDR1 MNHEY, CDR2 SVGAGI. Trimming pared 2 bases from V and 7 bases from J, leaving 6 bases between. Only in-frame clones appear in the TCRdb table, and some are missing; sequencing was by immunoSEQ multiplex PCR. The sample lists fewer than 80,000 clones, around 93% occurring once. This clone was detected only once. What it recognizes is unknown. Broader study findings: Solely a minor proportion of alloreactive clones could be assigned to unstimulated subsets. Suppressive function of proliferating Tregs from siplizumab cultures was not confirmed. Both greater diversity than memory cells and a major contribution to the alloresponse seemed to characterize naive T cells.

The rearrangement uses TRBV6-5 and TRBJ2-1; a weak D match, TRBD2 (5 bases). Sample: CD8+ T cells sorted from blood. The clonotype comes from a human donor in good health. The CDR3 spells CASSYTRNEQFF. The CDR3 DNA reads TGTGCCAGCAGTTACACTAGGAATGAGCAGTTCTTC.